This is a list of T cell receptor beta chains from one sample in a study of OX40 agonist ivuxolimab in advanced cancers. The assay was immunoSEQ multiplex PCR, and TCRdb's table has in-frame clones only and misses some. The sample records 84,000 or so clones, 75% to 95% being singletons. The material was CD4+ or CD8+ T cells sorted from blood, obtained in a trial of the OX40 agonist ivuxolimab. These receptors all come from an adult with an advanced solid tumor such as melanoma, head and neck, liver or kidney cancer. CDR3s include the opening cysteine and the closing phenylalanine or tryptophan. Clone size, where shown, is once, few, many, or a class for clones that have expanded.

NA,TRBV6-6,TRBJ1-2,CASSRMGQGSNGYTF
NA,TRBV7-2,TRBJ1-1,CASSLDRAASEAFF
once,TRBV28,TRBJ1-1,CASRSGGPGTEAFF
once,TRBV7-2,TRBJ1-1,CASSWSGGIAEAFF
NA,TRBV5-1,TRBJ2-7,CASSLEVAGGPYEQYF
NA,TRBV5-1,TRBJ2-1,CASSREPGSYNEQFF
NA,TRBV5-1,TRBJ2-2,CASSLEGGSAGTGELFF
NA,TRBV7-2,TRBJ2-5,CASSLDRAGRTQYF
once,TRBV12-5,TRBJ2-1,CASGLVPGNEQFF
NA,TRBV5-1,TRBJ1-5,CASSLGGGSNQPQHF
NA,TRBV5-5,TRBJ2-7,CASSFTGTLSYEQYF
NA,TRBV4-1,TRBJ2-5,CASSQDIGASGRETQYF
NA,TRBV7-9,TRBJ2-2,CASSSSPGLVRGGELFF
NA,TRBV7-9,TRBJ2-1,CASSGRDRGYNEQFF
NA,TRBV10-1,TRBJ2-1,CASSPGQYNEQFF
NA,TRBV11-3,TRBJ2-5,CASSPGLQETQYF
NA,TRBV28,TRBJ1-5,CASSLGGGGVGSGNQPQHF
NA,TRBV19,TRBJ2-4,CASSTGDRASKNIQYF
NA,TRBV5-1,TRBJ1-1,CASSLVLATEAFF
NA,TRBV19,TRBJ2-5,CASSIFGRRTPKETQYF
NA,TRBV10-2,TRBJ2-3,CASSVSEGGSTDTQYF
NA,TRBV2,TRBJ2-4,CASRETRYSDIQYF
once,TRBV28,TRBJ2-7,CASSSASYEQYF
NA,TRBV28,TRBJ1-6,CASSLPDRVGSPLHF
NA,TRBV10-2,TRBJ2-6,CASTATGAGANVLTF
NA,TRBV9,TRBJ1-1,CASGQAMNTEAFF
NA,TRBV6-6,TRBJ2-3,CASSIGAGESTDTQYF
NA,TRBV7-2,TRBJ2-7,CASSFTSGRDSYEQYF
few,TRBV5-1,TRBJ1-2,CASSRGQGYGYTF
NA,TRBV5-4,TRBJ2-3,CASSLMGLASDTQYF
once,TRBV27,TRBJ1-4,CASSFTGEEKLFF
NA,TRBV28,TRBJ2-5,CASSGQGAGTQYF
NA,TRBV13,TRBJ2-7,CASSLWASGAAKQYF
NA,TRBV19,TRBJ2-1,CASSKPRTSGRRDEQFF
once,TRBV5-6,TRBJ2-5,CASSLSGGAGETQYF
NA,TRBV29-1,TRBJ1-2,CSVSSGMDYGYTF
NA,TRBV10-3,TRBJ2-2,CAISESTDGGPGELFF
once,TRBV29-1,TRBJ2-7,CSVEQGQGLSYEQYF
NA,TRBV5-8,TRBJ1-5,CASSPGTAQDQPQHF